Shown below are 11 T cell receptor beta chains from a single sample sequenced in a study of B cell selection in AIRE deficiency (dated by TCRdb to the late 2010s). Regulatory T cells were sorted as cells that were CD4+CD25hiCD127low/negative. Libraries were made using the immunoSEQ multiplex PCR assay. TCRdb holds this immuneACCESS table with in-frame rearrangements only. Some clones are missing; in checked studies, unresolved V genes explain under half, and the rest has no known cause. In all, the sample holds 20,000 to 25,000 clones, and approximately 94% of those were seen once. Approximately 2% of the sample goes to the ten largest clones. The sample taken for sequencing was Tregs sorted from PBMCs. These receptors were taken from a human donor with AIRE deficiency.

The rearrangement joins TRBV19 to TRBJ2-5, with D possibly called TRBD1 or TRBD2 (5 bases each). Germline lookup yields CDR1 LNHDA and CDR2 SQIVND (reference sequence). The CDR3 length is 14 residues. The V end was cut by 7 bases, the J end by 4 bases, with 16 bases between. CDR3 coding DNA: TGTGCCAGTAAGAGGGCCAGGGACGGAGAGACCCAGTACTTC. Its translation is CASKRARDGETQYF.

The chain links TRBV7-2 to TRBJ2-7; 13 bases agree with TRBD2. The CDR3 has 16 amino acids. The germline gives CDR1 SGHTA, CDR2 FQGNSA. The V and J ends lost 3 bases and 6 bases, in that order; junction bases with no gene match: 8. CDR3 nucleotides: TGTGCCAGCAGCTTGGCCGTACGACTAGCGGGAGGCGAGCAGTACTTC. Encoded protein: CASSLAVRLAGGEQYF. Drawing the rest from reference TRBV7-2 and TRBJ2-7, the complete variable domain is GAGVSQSPSNKVTEKGKDVELRCDPISGHTALYWYRQSLGQGLEFLIYFQGNSAPDKSGLPSDRFSAERTGGSVSTLTIQRTQQEDSAVYLCASSLAVRLAGGEQYFGPGTRLTVT.

This chain uses TRBV27 with TRBJ2-6; D is uncertain. The CDR3 extends over 13 amino acids. The germline V gene encodes CDR1 MNHEY and CDR2 SMNVEV (reference sequence). V lost 0 bases and J 3 bases, leaving 0 bases between the germline ends. The CDR3 here is CASSLSGANVLTF. The CDR3 nucleotides read TGTGCCAGCAGTTTATCTGGGGCCAACGTCCTGACTTTC.

V and J are TRBV7-2 and TRBJ2-7; weak D call: TRBD2 (5 bases). Germline-derived CDR1 and CDR2 are SGHTA and FQGNSA. V shed 3 bases and J shed 2 bases, with 14 bases lying between them. The CDR3 consists of 15 residues. CDR3 sequence reads: CASSLPGYSAYEQYF. The CDR3 nucleotides read TGTGCCAGCAGCTTGCCGGGATATTCCGCCTACGAGCAGTACTTC.

This chain uses TRBV5-4 with TRBJ2-2, with D possibly TRBD2 on 6 matching bases. Trimming took 0 bases from V and 8 from J, leaving 11 bases between them. CDR1 SGHNT and CDR2 YYREEE come from the germline V gene (reference sequence). The CDR3 extends over 14 amino acids. In DNA, the CDR3 is TGTGCCAGCAGCTTGGCCTCGGAGGGGGGGGAGCTGTTTTTT. Residues: CASSLASEGGELFF.

The rearrangement uses TRBV6-5 and TRBJ1-5, with D unclear. This CDR3 has 14 amino acids. Germline lookup yields CDR1 MNHEY and CDR2 SVGAGI. The ends were cut back, 2 bases at V and 9 bases at J, with 14 bases in the middle. The CDR3 DNA reads TGTGCCAGCAGTTACCGGCACGGCTATATGCCCCAGCATTTT. It specifies CASSYRHGYMPQHF.

As DNA, the CDR3 is TGTGCCAGCAGCCGGTCTAGCGGGAGGTACAATGAGCAGTTCTTC. Translating gives CASSRSSGRYNEQFF. The chain couples TRBV11-3 to TRBJ2-1; 11 bases map to TRBD2. From germline, CDR1 is SGHNT and CDR2 YENEEA. V gave up 5 bases and J gave up 4 bases; unmatched junction bases: 4. The CDR3 sequence is 15 residues long.

The V gene is TRBV6-1, the J gene TRBJ2-7; D not resolved. Germline V CDR1 and CDR2: MNHNS, SASEGT. The ends were cut back, 4 bases at V and 6 bases at J, with 7 bases in the middle. There are 11 residues in the CDR3. The chain's CDR3 is CASSVESEQYF. CDR3 nucleotide sequence: TGTGCCAGCAGTGTGGAGTCCGAGCAGTACTTC.

The chain carries TRBV19 and TRBJ1-5, with D uncertain. Germline CDR1 reads LNHDA; CDR2 reads SQIVND (reference sequence). Between the trimmed V and J ends, which lost 3 bases and 3 bases, there was a span of 15 bases. The length of the CDR3 is 16 residues. The CDR3, as DNA: TGTGCCAGTAGTATCCGGGCGTCACACTACAATCAGCCCCAGCATTTT. It translates to CASSIRASHYNQPQHF.

In regard to this clone: The conserved final phenylalanine or tryptophan is absent from the CDR3, which likely points to a read error. The chain joins TRBV4-2 to TRBJ1-2; D uncertain. Trimming took off 7 bases at V and 0 bases at J, with 18 bases between the two ends. Germline V gives CDR1 LGHNA, CDR2 YNFKEQ. The CDR3 has 16 residues. The CDR3 loop is CASTKEVGRSNYGYTL. The CDR3 nucleotides are TGTGCCAGCACCAAAGAAGTCGGGCGCTCTAACTATGGCTACACCCTC.

V usage is TRBV14 and J usage is TRBJ2-1; TRBD2 agrees at 10 bases. The germline V gene has CDR1 SGHDN and CDR2 FVKESK. The CDR3 runs to 19 residues. The ends lost 1 base at V and 5 bases at J; junction bases unmatched: 14. The CDR3 here is CASSQVVFVTSGKNNEQFF. The CDR3 DNA sequence: TGTGCCAGCAGCCAAGTAGTCTTCGTAACTAGCGGGAAAAACAATGAGCAGTTCTTC.